This T cell receptor beta chain was captured by sequencing in a study of identical twins. This clonotype was observed at least ten times. Its antigen is not known. At one boundary the junction diverges from the germline segment, which might be a read error. Study-level results: Because invariant MAIT and iNKT cells could be present, zero-insertion analyses could be partly confounded. Where beta out-of-frame sequences were concerned, excess twin sharing was weaker. Modelling underestimated the level of out-of-frame TCR alpha sharing observed in monozygotic twins.

Germline values: CDR1 SGHRS, CDR2 YFSETQ. This CDR3 is built from 13 residues. With template switching, a universal primer site was added, and the cDNA carried unique molecular identifiers. Each CDR3 protein is one row after TCRdb ran MiXCR on the 5' RACE reads. The table includes 1,800,000 or so distinct CDR3 sequences, about 32% detected once. The sequencing input was cord blood. The rearrangement joins TRBV5-1 to TRBJ2-7, with 7 bases that match TRBD1. The receptor was isolated from a newborn girl in good health. CDR3 DNA sequence: TGTGCCAGCAGCTCTCGGGACAGCTACGAGCAGTACTTC. It yields the protein CASSSRDSYEQYF.